A single sample is the source of the 23 T cell receptor beta chains below, sequenced in a study of cytomegalovirus exposure and HLA in healthy donors. With 60 Vbeta and 13 Jbeta primers, the PCR was carried out. Here immunoSEQ multiplex PCR was the method, and the copy in TCRdb shows in-frame clones only, minus some. The data contain 110,000 to 150,000 clones, about 70% of them singletons. The sample was PBMCs. The receptors stem from a woman in her thirties or forties in good health and CMV-seronegative.

This clone was picked up a small number of times. V and J are TRBV4-2 and TRBJ1-2; 7 nucleotides align to TRBD1. J was trimmed by 7 bases and V by 1 base; bases with no gene match: 3. CDR1 is LGHNA, CDR2 YNFKEQ, per germline. This CDR3 spans 13 amino acids. CDR3 region: CASSQGQGRGYTF. Written as DNA, the CDR3 is TGTGCCAGCAGCCAAGGACAGGGCCGTGGCTACACCTTC.

Concerning this clone itself: No conserved phenylalanine or tryptophan is present at the end of the CDR3, so a read error is the likely explanation. The DNA is omitted, as the CDR3 cannot be located on it reliably, and the CDR3 follows TCRdb's listing. The chain carries TRBV2 and TRBJ2-3; TRBD1 reflects the table's D call only, with no check against the DNA. Germline values: CDR1 SNHLY, CDR2 FYNNEI. Including both end residues, the CDR3 is 12 amino acids long. This CDR3 reads CASSEVPAGTKG.

The rearrangement links TRBV6-1 to TRBJ1-2; possible D gene TRBD1, 5 bases. The CDR3 is 13 residues long. The germline V gene encodes CDR1 MNHNS and CDR2 SASEGT. V lost 5 bases, J lost 6 bases, and 13 bases lay in between. CDR3 sequence: CASSTHRGNGYTF. CDR3 bases: TGTGCCAGCAGTACCCACCGGGGGAATGGCTACACCTTC.

The chain is built from TRBV12-5 and TRBJ2-1; no clear D gene. Germline V CDR1 and CDR2: LGHNT, FRNRAP. V was trimmed by 6 bases and J by 7 bases, leaving 22 bases between them. The CDR3 has 16 amino acids. CDR3 protein: CASGPGVGGDRNEQFF. The CDR3 DNA follows: TGTGCTAGTGGCCCCGGCGTCGGCGGAGACCGTAATGAGCAGTTCTTC.

The chain joins TRBV5-4 to TRBJ1-2, with D possibly matching TRBD1 (6 bases). V lost 6 bases to trimming and J lost 6 bases, with 18 bases between them. The CDR3 loop spans 14 amino acids. CDR1 is SGHNT and CDR2 is YYREEE in the germline V gene (reference sequence). This CDR3 is CASTPGGFSNGYTF. In DNA form, the CDR3 reads TGTGCCAGCACCCCGGGGGGCTTCAGTAATGGCTACACCTTC.

The rearrangement uses TRBV7-6 and TRBJ2-1; 12 bases align to TRBD2. Germline V gives CDR1 SGHVS, CDR2 FNYEAQ. V shed 2 bases, J shed 5 bases, and the junction held 4 bases outside the gene matches. The CDR3 loop spans 16 amino acids. In DNA form, the CDR3 reads TGTGCCAGCAGCTTAAGACTAGCGGGAGTCCACAATGAGCAGTTCTTC. Residues: CASSLRLAGVHNEQFF.

This chain connects TRBV18 to TRBJ1-3; 8 bases align to TRBD1. CDR1 is KGHSH and CDR2 is LQKENI in the germline V gene. V was pared by 5 bases and J by 0 bases, with 6 bases of the junction left unmatched. The CDR3 spans 16 residues. The chain's CDR3 is CASSSGTGFSGNTIYF. The CDR3 region has the DNA TGTGCCAGCTCATCGGGGACAGGCTTCTCTGGAAACACCATATATTTT. Filled out from reference TRBV18 and TRBJ1-3, the complete variable domain reads NAGVMQNPRHLVRRRGQEARLRCSPMKGHSHVYWYRQLPEEGLKFMVYLQKENIIDESGMPKERFSAEFPKEGPSILRIQQVVRGDSAAYFCASSSGTGFSGNTIYFGEGSWLTVV.

This rearrangement joins TRBV5-6 to TRBJ1-2, with 8 bases that match TRBD1. The germline V gene has CDR1 SGHDT and CDR2 YYEEEE. With V trimmed by 0 bases and J by 7 bases, 8 bases remained unmatched. The CDR3 runs 15 residues. The CDR3 sequence is CASSLVGQGYCGYTF. In nucleotides, the CDR3 is TGTGCCAGCAGCTTGGTAGGACAGGGTTACTGTGGCTACACCTTC.

The rearrangement links TRBV30 to TRBJ1-1; no definite D call. The CDR3 totals 10 residues. V was pared by 2 bases and J by 12 bases, with 10 bases between. CDR1 is GTSNPN and CDR2 is SVGIG in the germline V gene (reference sequence). CDR3 sequence: CAWSHSQTFF. CDR3 nucleotide sequence: TGTGCCTGGAGTCATTCCCAAACTTTCTTT.

This clone was seen only once. The chain links TRBV7-7 to TRBJ2-1, with 9 bases matching TRBD2. Germline loops: CDR1 SSHAT, CDR2 FNYEAQ (reference sequence). Trimming cost V 1 base and J 10 bases; bases outside gene matches: 2. This CDR3 region has 13 residues. The CDR3 nucleotides are TGTGCCAGCAGCTTAGACGCGGGGGGGGAGCAGTTCTTC. Translating it yields CASSLDAGGEQFF.

V gene TRBV5-1 combines with J gene TRBJ2-3; the match to TRBD2 covers 10 bases. V lost 1 base to trimming and J lost 0 bases; unmatched junction nucleotides: 2. This CDR3 is 16 amino acids long. The V gene's germline CDR1 is SGHRS and CDR2 YFSETQ. The CDR3 region is CASSLSLAGSTDTQYF. CDR3 nucleotide sequence: TGCGCCAGCAGCTTGTCACTAGCGGGAAGCACAGATACGCAGTATTTT.

This chain links TRBV19 with TRBJ2-1; 7 bases agree with TRBD2. The germline V gene has CDR1 LNHDA and CDR2 SQIVND (reference sequence). V gave up 6 bases and J gave up 9 bases; unmatched junction bases: 14. The CDR3 runs to 15 residues. CDR3 in amino acids: CASRPPGGTTSEQFF. The CDR3 DNA follows: TGTGCCAGTAGACCTCCTGGCGGGACTACCAGTGAGCAGTTCTTC.

This sequence joins TRBV30 and TRBJ1-1; possibly TRBD1 for D (6 bases). The CDR3 has 12 amino acids. The germline CDR1 and CDR2 sequences are GTSNPN and SVGIG (reference sequence). V was trimmed by 5 bases and J by 7 bases, leaving 14 bases between them. DNA of the CDR3: TGTGCCTGGGAACTTGGACAGAGTGAAGCTTTCTTT. It codes for CAWELGQSEAFF. Looking up the rest from reference TRBV30 and TRBJ1-1 gives the full variable domain: SQTIHQWPATLVQPVGSPLSLECTVEGTSNPNLYWYRQAAGRGLQLLFYSVGIGQISSEVPQNLSASRPQDRQFILSSKKLLLSDSGFYLCAWELGQSEAFFGQGTRLTVV.

The chain carries TRBV6-1 and TRBJ2-7; maybe TRBD1 (5 bases). The CDR3 sequence is 11 residues long. V lost 7 bases, J lost 4 bases, and 8 bases lay in between. Germline V gene data show CDR1 as MNHNS and CDR2 as SASEGT. CDR3 protein: CASIQAYEQYF. CDR3 coding DNA: TGTGCCAGCATACAGGCATACGAGCAGTACTTC.

The chain employs TRBV6-1 and TRBJ2-7, with D unresolved. The CDR3 runs 14 residues. V was shortened by 5 bases and J by 2 bases, with 13 bases between the two germline ends. The V gene's germline CDR1 is MNHNS and CDR2 SASEGT. CDR3 residues: CASSIYGRTYEQYF. In nucleotides, the CDR3 is TGTGCCAGCAGTATTTACGGCAGGACCTACGAGCAGTACTTC.

This chain connects TRBV27 to TRBJ2-7; 8 positions match TRBD1. Per the germline V gene, CDR1 is MNHEY and CDR2 is SMNVEV (reference sequence). The junction had 6 bases not matched to a gene; V was cut back by 5 bases and J by 6 bases. The CDR3 contains 13 residues. The CDR3 sequence is CASSITGGVEQYF. The CDR3, as DNA: TGTGCCAGCAGTATCACAGGGGGAGTCGAGCAGTACTTC.

This chain links TRBV18 with TRBJ2-1; the match to TRBD2 covers 13 bases. V shed 0 bases and J 8 bases; nucleotides not matched to a gene: 4. Germline assignment: CDR1 KGHSH and CDR2 LQKENI. This CDR3 has 16 residues. The CDR3 DNA reads TGTGCCAGCTCACCACCCGGGACTAGCGGGACGGATGAGCAGTTCTTC. Translating it yields CASSPPGTSGTDEQFF.

The gene calls are TRBV30 and TRBJ2-3; D is possibly TRBD2 (5 bases). V was shortened by 6 bases and J by 0 bases, with 13 bases between the two germline ends. This CDR3 spans 14 amino acids. Germline CDR1 reads GTSNPN; CDR2 reads SVGIG (reference sequence). CDR3 residues: CACTRGWSTDTQYF. The CDR3 region has the DNA TGTGCCTGTACCCGGGGATGGAGCACAGATACGCAGTATTTT.

The chain carries TRBV5-4 and TRBJ2-7, with D possibly TRBD1 on 6 matching bases. The V end lost 1 base, the J end lost 3 bases, and 8 bases lay between the germline ends. CDR3 length equals 13 residues. Per the germline V gene, CDR1 is SGHNT and CDR2 is YYREEE (reference sequence). CDR3 loop: CASSLRGNYEQYF. The CDR3 DNA follows: TGTGCCAGCAGCTTGAGGGGGAACTACGAGCAGTACTTC. Variable domain in full (rest from reference TRBV5-4 and TRBJ2-7): ETGVTQSPTHLIKTRGQQVTLRCSSQSGHNTVSWYQQALGQGPQFIFQYYREEENGRGNFPPRFSGLQFPNYSSELNVNALELDDSALYLCASSLRGNYEQYFGPGTRLTVT.

The rearrangement uses TRBV2 and TRBJ1-1; D is unresolved. This CDR3 has 12 amino acids. CDR1 and CDR2 from the germline V gene are SNHLY and FYNNEI. V was clipped by 6 bases and J by 4 bases, with 9 bases between them. DNA of the CDR3: TGTGCCAGCAGAAAACAGAGCACTGAAGCTTTCTTT. It yields the protein CASRKQSTEAFF.

CDR3 nucleotide sequence: TGTGCCAGCAGCTTAGTGGCAGATAGCAATCAGCCCCAGCATTTT. Translated, it gives CASSLVADSNQPQHF. This chain joins TRBV7-2 and TRBJ1-5; D remains unclear. V was shortened by 1 base and J by 0 bases, with 7 bases between the two germline ends. The germline V gene has CDR1 SGHTA and CDR2 FQGNSA. CDR3 length equals 15 residues. The full variable domain, in which reference TRBV7-2 and TRBJ1-5 provide the parts outside the CDR3, is GAGVSQSPSNKVTEKGKDVELRCDPISGHTALYWYRQSLGQGLEFLIYFQGNSAPDKSGLPSDRFSAERTGGSVSTLTIQRTQQEDSAVYLCASSLVADSNQPQHFGDGTRLSIL.

As DNA, the CDR3 is TGTGCCAGCAGCAAACGCCAGGGTGGATATGGCTACACCTTC. Encoded protein: CASSKRQGGYGYTF. The gene calls are TRBV21-1 and TRBJ1-2; the table calls TRBD1, which could not be checked here. TRBV21-1 is termed a pseudogene. CDR3 length equals 14 residues.

The chain employs TRBV19 and TRBJ2-1; D unresolved. V lost 1 base, J lost 4 bases, and 5 bases lay in between. Germline V gives CDR1 LNHDA, CDR2 SQIVND (reference sequence). This CDR3 is built from 13 residues. The DNA of the CDR3 is TGTGCCAGTAGTATAGCCGGGTACAATGAGCAGTTCTTC. Protein product: CASSIAGYNEQFF. The whole variable domain, remainder taken from reference TRBV19 and TRBJ2-1, is DGGITQSPKYLFRKEGQNVTLSCEQNLNHDAMYWYRQDPGQGLRLIYYSQIVNDFQKGDIAEGYSVSREKKESFPLTVTSAQKNPTAFYLCASSIAGYNEQFFGPGTRLTVL.